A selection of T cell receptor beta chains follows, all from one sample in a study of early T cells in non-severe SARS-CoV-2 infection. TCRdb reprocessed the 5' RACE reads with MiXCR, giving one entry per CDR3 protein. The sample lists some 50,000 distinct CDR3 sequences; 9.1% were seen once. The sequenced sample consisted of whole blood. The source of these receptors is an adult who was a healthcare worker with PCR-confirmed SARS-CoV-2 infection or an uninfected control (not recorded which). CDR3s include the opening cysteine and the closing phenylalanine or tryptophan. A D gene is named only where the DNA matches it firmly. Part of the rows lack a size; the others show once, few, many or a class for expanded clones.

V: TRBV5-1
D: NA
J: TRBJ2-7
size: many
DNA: TGCGCCAGCAGCTCTGGCAGCCCCTACGAGCAGTACTTC
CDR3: CASSSGSPYEQYF

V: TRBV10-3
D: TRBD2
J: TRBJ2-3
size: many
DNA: TGTGCCATCAGTGAGTCGGGTGCGGGAGCTTCAGATACGCAGTATTTT
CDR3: CAISESGAGASDTQYF

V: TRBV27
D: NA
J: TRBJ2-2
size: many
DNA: TGTGCCAGTAGGCCCGGGACCTCGACCGGGGAGCTGTTTTTT
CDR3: CASRPGTSTGELFF

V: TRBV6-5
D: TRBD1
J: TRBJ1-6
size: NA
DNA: TGTGCCAGCAGACTCAGGGGGCTTAATTCACCCCTCCACTTT
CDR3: CASRLRGLNSPLHF

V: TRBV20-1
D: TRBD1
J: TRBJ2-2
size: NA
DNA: TGCAGTGCTCGGGACAGTAGGGACACCGGGGAGCTGTTTTTT
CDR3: CSARDSRDTGELFF

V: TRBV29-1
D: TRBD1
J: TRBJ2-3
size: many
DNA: TGCAGCGTTGTACAGGGGGCGCTCGCAGATACGCAGTATTTT
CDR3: CSVVQGALADTQYF

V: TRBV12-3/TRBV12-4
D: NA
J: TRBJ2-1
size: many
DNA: TGTGCCAGCAGTTTTTGGTCGTCCGAGCAGTTCTTC
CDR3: CASSFWSSEQFF

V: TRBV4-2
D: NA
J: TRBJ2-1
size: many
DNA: TGTGCCAGCAGCCCGACAATAGCCTACAATGAGCAGTTCTTC
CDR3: CASSPTIAYNEQFF

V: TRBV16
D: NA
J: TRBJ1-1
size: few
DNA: TGTGCCAGCAGCCAATCGATAGTGGCCGGCGGATCTAACACTGAAGCTTTCTTT
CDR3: CASSQSIVAGGSNTEAFF

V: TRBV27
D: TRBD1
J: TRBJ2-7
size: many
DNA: TGTGCCAGCAGTTTCCTTACCGGGACAGGTAGAGAGCAGTACTTC
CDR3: CASSFLTGTGREQYF

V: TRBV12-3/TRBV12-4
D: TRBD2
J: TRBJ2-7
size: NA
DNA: TGTGCCAGCAGGGCCGCCAGGACTAGCGGGAGGGGCGAGCAGTACTTC
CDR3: CASRAARTSGRGEQYF

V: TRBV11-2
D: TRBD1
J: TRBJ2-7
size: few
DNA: TGTGCCAGCAGCTCTCCAGGACAGGGGGGTTACGAGCAGTACTTC
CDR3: CASSSPGQGGYEQYF

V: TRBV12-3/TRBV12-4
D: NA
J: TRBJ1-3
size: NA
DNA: TGTGCCAGCAGGCGGGGCTCTGGAAACACCATATATTTT
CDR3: CASRRGSGNTIYF

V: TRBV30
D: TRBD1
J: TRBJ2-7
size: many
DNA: TGTGCCTGGAGTGAGACAGGGTTATACGAGCAGTACTTC
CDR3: CAWSETGLYEQYF

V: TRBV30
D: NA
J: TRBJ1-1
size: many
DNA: TGTGCCTGGACCCATTATGGTGAAGCTTTCTTT
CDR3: CAWTHYGEAFF

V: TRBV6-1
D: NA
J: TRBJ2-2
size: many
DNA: TGTGCCAGCAGTGACCGGTGGGACTCCGGGGAGCTGTTTTTT
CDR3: CASSDRWDSGELFF